This T cell receptor beta chain stems from a study of blood T cell repertoires in COVID-19. The overall study: Some COVID-19 samples were acute and others convalescent; all came from the United States, Italy and Spain. In each case, the material was cDNA or gDNA derived from T cells, B-cell-depleted T cells, or PBMCs.

In the study's own analysis: Reference gene primer amplification yielded estimated nucleated cell counts. The assay was immunoSEQ multiplex PCR, and TCRdb's table has in-frame clones only and misses some. V and J calls and clone size are those listed in that table; D and trimming were worked out from the DNA. The sample consists of about 240,000 clones, roughly nine tenths of them appearing once. The germline gives CDR1 MNHEY, CDR2 SMNVEV (reference sequence). After removal of 4 bases from V and 7 bases from J, the junction contained 15 bases not matched to a gene. The CDR3 contains 17 residues. V and J are TRBV27 and TRBJ2-1; 8 positions agree with TRBD1. This TCR was recovered from a man between 60 and 70 years old with acute or convalescent COVID-19. The material sequenced was peripheral blood. CDR3 residues: CASSSSGTGGYGNEQFF. CDR3 in DNA: TGTGCCAGCAGTTCATCCGGGACAGGCGGGTATGGGAATGAGCAGTTCTTC.